These 26 T cell receptor beta chains were sequenced from one sample in a study of blood T cells in healthy people across ages. A sample-barcoded 5' primer and a J-beta primer mix were used in a second PCR of roughly 7 to 12 cycles. TCRdb called the 5' RACE reads again in MiXCR, with one record for every CDR3 protein. The sample consists of about a million distinct CDR3 sequences, about 53% of them appearing once. Sequences were obtained from blood. The receptors were gathered from a woman aged 60-75 years in good health.

This clonotype was detected many times. V and J are TRBV29-1 and TRBJ2-7; 8 positions match TRBD2. The CDR3 is made up of 14 amino acids. With V trimmed by 4 bases and J by 0 bases, 5 bases remained unmatched. Germline V gene sequence: CDR1 SQVTM, CDR2 ANQGSEA. The CDR3 sequence: CSVVLAGRSYEQYF. The CDR3 DNA reads as TGCAGCGTTGTATTAGCGGGGCGCTCCTACGAGCAGTACTTC.

The CDR3 protein is CASSRGQDGYNEQFF. The CDR3 DNA follows: TGTGCCAGCTCACGGGGACAGGACGGTTACAATGAGCAGTTCTTC. V usage is TRBV18 and J usage is TRBJ2-1; 8 nucleotides align to TRBD1. The germline V gene encodes CDR1 KGHSH and CDR2 LQKENI. Trimming removed 4 bases from V and 4 bases from J; junction bases left unmatched: 6. This CDR3 is built from 15 residues. Filled out from reference TRBV18 and TRBJ2-1, the complete variable domain reads NAGVMQNPRHLVRRRGQEARLRCSPMKGHSHVYWYRQLPEEGLKFMVYLQKENIIDESGMPKERFSAEFPKEGPSILRIQQVVRGDSAAYFCASSRGQDGYNEQFFGPGTRLTVL.

The V and J genes are TRBV28 and TRBJ2-4; D possibly corresponds to TRBD1 (5 bases). The germline V and J ends were trimmed by 6 bases and 0 bases, with 18 bases remaining between them. Germline V CDR1 and CDR2: MDHEN, SYDVKM. This CDR3 comprises 17 residues. CDR3 sequence (DNA): TGTGCCAGCAGCCAAATGGGGCCCAGGATAGCCAAAAACATTCAGTACTTC. It specifies CASSQMGPRIAKNIQYF.

The chain links TRBV27 to TRBJ2-5, with TRBD2 as a possible D gene (5 bases). The closer fit of TRBJ2-7 to the DNA end suggests the J call may be wrong. Looked up from germline, CDR1 is MNHEY and CDR2 is SMNVEV (reference sequence). This CDR3 spans 9 amino acids. CDR3 residues: CAAGYEQYF. In nucleotides, the CDR3 is TGTGCGGCGGGCTACGAGCAGTACTTC.

This clonotype appeared a single time. The chain links TRBV28 to TRBJ2-5; 9 bases are shared with TRBD2. The DNA end favors TRBJ2-7, so the J call may be wrong. CDR1 and CDR2 (germline): MDHEN, SYDVKM. CDR3 size: 15 residues. In DNA, the CDR3 is TGTGCCAGCAGCCCGGGACTAGCTCGGGTCTACGAGCAGTACTTC. As protein: CASSPGLARVYEQYF.

This chain joins TRBV25-1 and TRBJ2-1, with 9 bases identical to TRBD2. The J call is doubtful: the DNA matches TRBJ2-7 better. Germline CDR1 is MGHDK and CDR2 is SYGVNS. The CDR3 sequence is 15 residues long. The CDR3 DNA reads TGTGCCAGCAGCCTAGGGACTAGCTCCTACAATGAGCAGTACTTC. Amino acid sequence: CASSLGTSSYNEQYF.

V is TRBV18 and J is TRBJ2-7; no clear D gene. The CDR3 has 14 amino acids. Germline V lookup: CDR1 KGHSH, CDR2 LQKENI. Deletions cut 0 bases from V and 4 bases from J, with 10 bases between. The CDR3 loop is CASSPPSRRYEQYF. CDR3 bases: TGTGCCAGCTCACCACCGAGTAGAAGATACGAGCAGTACTTC.

The gene calls are TRBV5-1 and TRBJ2-1, with 7 bases that match TRBD2. The V gene's germline CDR1 is SGHRS and CDR2 YFSETQ. The CDR3 covers 13 residues. With 2 bases clipped from V and 9 bases from J, the junction kept 5 bases outside the gene matches. CDR3 amino acids: CASSFTSEGEQFF. CDR3 in DNA: TGCGCCAGCAGCTTCACTAGCGAGGGTGAGCAGTTCTTC.

This CDR3 is CASNGQAGTGDTQYF. The CDR3 DNA follows: TGTGCCAGCAACGGTCAAGCGGGGACCGGAGATACGCAGTATTTT. The V call is TRBV27, the J call TRBJ2-3; 7 bases are a match to TRBD2. J lost 5 bases, V lost 7 bases, and 12 bases had no gene match. Per germline, CDR1 MNHEY and CDR2 SMNVEV (reference sequence). This CDR3 is 15 amino acids long.

This chain joins TRBV20-1 and TRBJ2-7; 7 nucleotides line up with TRBD2. Per germline, CDR1 DFQATT and CDR2 SNEGSKA (reference sequence). Trimming removed 3 bases from V and 0 bases from J; junction bases left unmatched: 8. The CDR3 loop spans 15 amino acids. The CDR3 loop is CSASPSGRSSYEQYF. The DNA for the CDR3 is TGCAGTGCTAGCCCTAGCGGAAGGAGCTCCTACGAGCAGTACTTC.

This clonotype has a count of ten or more. The gene calls are TRBV25-1 and TRBJ2-7, with unresolved D. V lost 4 bases and J 5 bases, leaving 12 bases between the germline ends. Looked up from germline, CDR1 is MGHDK and CDR2 is SYGVNS. CDR3 length equals 13 residues. The CDR3 sequence: CASSGRVLNEQYF. CDR3 sequence (DNA): TGTGCCAGCAGTGGTAGAGTTTTAAACGAGCAGTACTTC.

The V and J genes are TRBV6-4 and TRBJ2-3; D is undetermined. The CDR3 sequence is 15 residues long. CDR1 MRHNA and CDR2 SNTAGT come from the germline V gene. V lost 6 bases to trimming and J lost 5 bases, with 18 bases between them. DNA for the CDR3: TGTGCCAGCAGCTTAGTTGCCGATCGGGTAGATACGCAGTATTTT. Its protein is CASSLVADRVDTQYF.

The chain links TRBV20-1 to TRBJ2-1, with D perhaps TRBD2 (5 bases). With the DNA end fitting TRBJ2-7 better, the J assignment may be wrong. The CDR3 has 15 residues. Germline assignment: CDR1 DFQATT and CDR2 SNEGSKA (reference sequence). CDR3 in amino acids: CSARELGAVYNEQYF. The CDR3 nucleotides are TGCAGTGCTAGAGAGTTGGGAGCCGTTTACAATGAGCAGTACTTC.

Written as DNA, the CDR3 is TGCAGTGCTAGGACCACTAGCGGGAGTGCCGAGCAGTACTTC. Residues: CSARTTSGSAEQYF. The chain couples TRBV20-1 to TRBJ2-4; 11 bases are a match to TRBD2. The J call may not be correct, given that the DNA end is closer to TRBJ2-7. The CDR3 loop spans 14 amino acids. Germline CDR1 is DFQATT and CDR2 is SNEGSKA (reference sequence).

A few counts support this clonotype. This chain links TRBV28 with TRBJ2-5; 12 positions match TRBD1. This CDR3 region has 16 residues. J gave up 5 bases and V 2 bases, and 6 bases lay outside the gene matches. Per germline, CDR1 MDHEN and CDR2 SYDVKM. CDR3 sequence: CASSLLRGQGAETQYF. In DNA, the CDR3 is TGTGCCAGCAGTTTACTTCGGGGACAGGGGGCTGAGACCCAGTACTTC.

This clonotype came up many times. The J gene is TRBJ2-3, the V gene TRBV7-2; unclear D gene. CDR1 is SGHTA, CDR2 FQGNSA, per germline. The CDR3 consists of 13 residues. Trimming stripped 5 bases from V and 4 bases from J, with 10 bases between. The CDR3 region is CASSLLGPDTQYF. Here the CDR3 DNA reads TGTGCCAGCAGCCTGCTCGGTCCAGATACGCAGTATTTT.

Points on this clonotype: Just one base apart from a much larger clone, this may be a read error. The genes are TRBV29-1 and TRBJ2-3, with unresolved D. CDR3 size: 13 residues. The V gene's germline CDR1 is SQVTM and CDR2 ANQGSEA. Between the trimmed V and J ends, which lost 4 bases and 4 bases, there was a span of 12 bases. The CDR3 coding sequence is TGCAGCGTTGTCGCTGATTCCCCAGATACGCAGTATTTT. It is translated as CSVVADSPDTQYF.

The chain links TRBV12-3 or TRBV12-4 to TRBJ2-5, with D unclear. The J call may be faulty, since TRBJ2-7 better matches the DNA end. The CDR3 consists of 13 residues. CDR3 coding DNA: TGTGCCAGCAGTTTACAGAAGTCGGGCGAGCAGTACTTC. It encodes CASSLQKSGEQYF.

The V gene is TRBV28, the J gene TRBJ2-7; no firm D call. This CDR3 spans 14 amino acids. V was clipped by 6 bases and J by 3 bases, with 15 bases between them. The germline gives CDR1 MDHEN, CDR2 SYDVKM. In nucleotides, the CDR3 is TGTGCCAGCAGCCATTTTAGCAGCCACTACGAGCAGTACTTC. Translating gives CASSHFSSHYEQYF.

This clonotype was observed a handful of times. V and J are TRBV7-2 and TRBJ1-5; D gene uncertain. V gave up 5 bases and J gave up 0 bases, with 8 bases separating them. CDR3 size: 14 residues. The germline CDR1 and CDR2 sequences are SGHTA and FQGNSA. This CDR3 is CASSPSYSNQPQHF. CDR3 nucleotide sequence: TGTGCCAGCAGCCCGTCTTATAGCAATCAGCCCCAGCATTTT.

The V gene is TRBV5-1, the J gene TRBJ2-1, with TRBD2 matching 12 bases. This CDR3 comprises 16 residues. Germline V gene lookup returns CDR1 SGHRS and CDR2 YFSETQ. V lost 3 bases, J lost 8 bases, and 9 bases stayed unmatched. The CDR3 spells CASSWGTSGRTYEQFF. For the CDR3, the DNA is TGCGCCAGCAGCTGGGGAACTAGCGGGAGGACCTATGAGCAGTTCTTC.

This clonotype was observed once. The chain couples TRBV3-1 to TRBJ2-5, with TRBD1 matching 8 bases. CDR3 length: 16 amino acids. The germline gives CDR1 LGHDT, CDR2 YNNKEL (reference sequence). The junction had 11 bases not matched to a gene; V was cut back by 0 bases and J by 8 bases. CDR3 DNA: TGTGCCAGCAGCCAAGAGGCGGACAGGGTATTGGGTACCCAGTACTTC. This translates into CASSQEADRVLGTQYF.

V is TRBV18 and J is TRBJ2-6; possible D gene TRBD2, 5 bases. CDR3 length equals 15 residues. Germline CDR1 and CDR2: KGHSH and LQKENI. The ends were cut back, 3 bases at V and 4 bases at J, with 10 bases in the middle. CDR3 coding DNA: TGTGCCAGCTCACCTGACGGGGTAGGGGCCAACGTCCTGACTTTC. It specifies CASSPDGVGANVLTF.

The V call is TRBV7-3, the J call TRBJ2-5, with TRBD2 as a possible D gene (6 bases). Germline assignment: CDR1 SGHTA and CDR2 FQGTGA. V gave up 5 bases and J gave up 5 bases, with 18 bases separating them. The CDR3 consists of 15 residues. CDR3 nucleotides: TGTGCCAGCAGCCCCGGTGGAGCGGGCGCGGAGACCCAGTACTTC. It encodes CASSPGGAGAETQYF.

The chain carries TRBV20-1 and TRBJ2-7; 9 positions agree with TRBD2. This CDR3 is 13 amino acids long. CDR1 and CDR2 from the germline V gene are DFQATT and SNEGSKA (reference sequence). V shed 4 bases, J shed 7 bases, and the junction held 8 bases outside the gene matches. In nucleotides, the CDR3 is TGCAGTGCTATAATTTTGCTAGCGGGGGAGCAGTACTTC. It encodes CSAIILLAGEQYF.

The chain uses TRBV4-1 and TRBJ2-5; D not certain. The CDR3 contains 14 residues. Germline values: CDR1 MGHRA, CDR2 YSYEKL. V lost 1 base and J lost 2, with 8 bases in between. The CDR3 sequence: CASSQAVNQETQYF. CDR3 DNA sequence: TGCGCCAGCAGCCAAGCAGTCAATCAAGAGACCCAGTACTTC.